These 24 T cell receptor beta chains share one sample of origin, sequenced in a study of cytomegalovirus exposure and HLA in healthy donors (dated by TCRdb to 2016 to 2017). Libraries were made using the immunoSEQ multiplex PCR assay. A mixture of 60 forward primers for TCR Vbeta segments and 13 reverse primers for TCR Jbeta segments was used in the multiplex PCR. TCRdb took this table from immuneACCESS and kept in-frame rearrangements with V and J called. Such tables lack part of the clones; where checked against another copy, unresolved V genes explain under half of the gap, and the rest is unexplained. The sample table lists 150,000 to 200,000 clones, around three quarters of them with a count of one. The ten largest clones capture around 3% of the sample. The source material was PBMCs. The receptors originated from a male donor in good health and CMV-seronegative.

As to this clone: Other DNA sequences from this sample encode an identical CDR3 as well. The rearrangement links TRBV18 to TRBJ1-2, with 10 positions matching TRBD1. The V gene's germline CDR1 is KGHSH and CDR2 LQKENI. V gave up 3 bases and J gave up 4 bases; unmatched junction bases: 2. The CDR3 is made up of 14 amino acids. CDR3 sequence reads: CASSPGQGTYGYTF. As DNA, the CDR3 is TGTGCCAGCTCACCGGGACAGGGGACCTATGGCTACACCTTC. Full variable domain (remainder filled in from reference TRBV18 and TRBJ1-2): NAGVMQNPRHLVRRRGQEARLRCSPMKGHSHVYWYRQLPEEGLKFMVYLQKENIIDESGMPKERFSAEFPKEGPSILRIQQVVRGDSAAYFCASSPGQGTYGYTFGSGTRLTVV.

This rearrangement joins TRBV11-2 to TRBJ1-5, with a tentative D call TRBD1 (5 bases). Germline loops: CDR1 SGHAT, CDR2 FQNNGV. This CDR3 spans 17 amino acids. V gave up 1 base and J gave up 3 bases, with 16 bases separating them. This CDR3 reads CASSLGGLLGDNQPQHF. The CDR3 DNA is TGTGCCAGCAGCTTAGGGGGACTACTCGGGGACAATCAGCCCCAGCATTTT.

The rearrangement joins TRBV7-2 to TRBJ2-7, with 8 nucleotides matching TRBD1. This CDR3 contains 14 residues. V shed 5 bases and J 2 bases; nucleotides not matched to a gene: 5. Germline CDR1 SGHTA, CDR2 FQGNSA. CDR3 residues: CASSRTGGPYEQYF. CDR3 in DNA: TGTGCCAGCAGCCGCACAGGGGGGCCCTACGAGCAGTACTTC. The full variable domain, its missing parts supplied by reference TRBV7-2 and TRBJ2-7, is GAGVSQSPSNKVTEKGKDVELRCDPISGHTALYWYRQSLGQGLEFLIYFQGNSAPDKSGLPSDRFSAERTGGSVSTLTIQRTQQEDSAVYLCASSRTGGPYEQYFGPGTRLTVT.

The V and J genes are TRBV7-9 and TRBJ2-7; 9 bases are a match to TRBD1. The CDR3 totals 12 residues. The germline gives CDR1 SEHNR, CDR2 FQNEAQ (reference sequence). With V trimmed by 10 bases and J by 5 bases, 6 bases remained unmatched. CDR3 coding DNA: TGTGCCACCGAACAGGGGGCAGACGAGCAGTACTTC. Translated, it gives CATEQGADEQYF.

The sample holds one count of this clone. This rearrangement joins TRBV11-2 to TRBJ2-7; 15 bases line up with TRBD2. V gave up 5 bases and J gave up 2 bases; unmatched junction bases: 7. CDR1 and CDR2 (germline): SGHAT, FQNNGV. This CDR3 contains 17 residues. Here the CDR3 DNA reads TGTGCCAGCAGCCGGGGACTAGCGGGAGGCGGCCCCTACGAGCAGTACTTC. Protein sequence: CASSRGLAGGGPYEQYF.

The chain couples TRBV5-1 to TRBJ1-4; TRBD1 matches at 8 bases. This CDR3 comprises 18 residues. V dropped 4 bases and J dropped 3; count of bases not matched to a gene: 14. Looked up from germline, CDR1 is SGHRS and CDR2 is YFSETQ. The CDR3 DNA reads as TGCGCCAGCAGCACCACAATTAATCAGGGGGCAGCTAATGAAAAACTGTTTTTT. Translation gives CASSTTINQGAANEKLFF.

The sample holds a few counts of this clone. The chain combines TRBV27 with TRBJ2-7; TRBD2 aligns across 7 bases. This CDR3 is 15 amino acids long. CDR1 is MNHEY, CDR2 SMNVEV, per germline (reference sequence). V was pared by 5 bases and J by 5 bases, with 12 bases of the junction left unmatched. DNA of the CDR3: TGTGCCAGCAGTCCAGTGGGCGGGAGTAACCACGAGCAGTACTTC. Its protein is CASSPVGGSNHEQYF.

The sample holds one count of this clone. The V and J genes are TRBV7-3 and TRBJ1-3; weak D call: TRBD1 (6 bases). Trimming removed 6 bases from V and 0 bases from J, with 9 bases in between. CDR1 SGHTA and CDR2 FQGTGA come from the germline V gene. This CDR3 has 14 amino acids. The chain's CDR3 is CASSLDSSGNTIYF. CDR3 nucleotides: TGTGCCAGCAGTCTGGACAGCTCTGGAAACACCATATATTTT.

This clone has more than one count but fewer than ten. V gene TRBV5-4 combines with J gene TRBJ1-4; 8 bases agree with TRBD1. Unmatched junction bases numbered 8, after V lost 2 bases and J lost 8 bases. Germline assignment: CDR1 SGHNT and CDR2 YYREEE (reference sequence). The CDR3 has 15 amino acids. This chain's CDR3 is CASSFRQGANEKLFF. The CDR3 DNA reads TGTGCCAGCAGCTTCCGTCAGGGGGCCAACGAAAAACTGTTTTTT. The entire variable domain, with the rest obtained from reference TRBV5-4 and TRBJ1-4, is as follows: ETGVTQSPTHLIKTRGQQVTLRCSSQSGHNTVSWYQQALGQGPQFIFQYYREEENGRGNFPPRFSGLQFPNYSSELNVNALELDDSALYLCASSFRQGANEKLFFGSGTQLSVL.

This clone was counted a few times. The chain joins TRBV2 to TRBJ2-5; TRBD2 aligns across 11 bases. The CDR3 sequence is 14 residues long. Germline V gene lookup returns CDR1 SNHLY and CDR2 FYNNEI. V lost 4 bases, J lost 4 bases, and 2 bases stayed unmatched. The CDR3 here is CASSGLAGGETQYF. The CDR3 nucleotides are TGTGCCAGCAGTGGCCTAGCGGGAGGAGAGACCCAGTACTTC.

V gene TRBV19 combines with J gene TRBJ2-2; D is unresolved. This CDR3 is 13 amino acids long. Trimming left V 7 bases short and J 1 base short, with 7 bases between. Germline values: CDR1 LNHDA, CDR2 SQIVND (reference sequence). For the CDR3, the DNA is TGTGCCAGTACCGATAGGAACACCGGGGAGCTGTTTTTT. As protein: CASTDRNTGELFF.

The rearrangement joins TRBV11-2 to TRBJ2-1; 8 nucleotides align to TRBD1. V shed 5 bases, J shed 5 bases, and the junction held 8 bases outside the gene matches. The CDR3 contains 15 residues. Per the germline V gene, CDR1 is SGHAT and CDR2 is FQNNGV. CDR3 bases: TGTGCCAGCAGCCCCGGACAGGGCTGGGACAATGAGCAGTTCTTC. Translated, it gives CASSPGQGWDNEQFF.

V is TRBV29-1 and J is TRBJ1-1, with TRBD1 identical over 7 bases. Trimming removed 4 bases from V and 0 bases from J; junction bases left unmatched: 2. CDR3 size: 13 residues. The V gene's germline CDR1 is SQVTM and CDR2 ANQGSEA. The CDR3 sequence: CSVATGMNTEAFF. CDR3 DNA: TGCAGCGTTGCGACAGGGATGAACACTGAAGCTTTCTTT.

The rearrangement links TRBV2 to TRBJ1-1; TRBD1 aligns across 7 bases. CDR3 size: 14 residues. CDR1 is SNHLY and CDR2 is FYNNEI in the germline V gene. V dropped 7 bases and J dropped 0; count of bases not matched to a gene: 5. The CDR3 loop reads CASILDRLNTEAFF. In DNA, the CDR3 is TGTGCCAGCATCCTGGACAGGTTGAACACTGAAGCTTTCTTT.

V usage is TRBV2 and J usage is TRBJ2-2; 11 bases align to TRBD2. Germline V gene sequence: CDR1 SNHLY, CDR2 FYNNEI. Trimming at V came to 6 bases and at J to 6 bases, leaving 6 bases not matched to a gene. CDR3 length: 15 residues. DNA of the CDR3: TGTGCCAGCAGCCGACTAGCGGGAAGTCCCGGGGAGCTGTTTTTT. Amino acids: CASSRLAGSPGELFF.

The chain recombines TRBV5-1 with TRBJ1-3; D gene ambiguous. V lost 4 bases and J lost 0, with 14 bases in between. CDR3 size: 16 residues. Germline CDR1 reads SGHRS; CDR2 reads YFSETQ. The DNA of the CDR3 is TGCGCCAGCAGCCTAGAGGCCCTCGGCTCTGGAAACACCATATATTTT. Translation gives CASSLEALGSGNTIYF. The entire variable domain, with the rest obtained from reference TRBV5-1 and TRBJ1-3, is as follows: KAGVTQTPRYLIKTRGQQVTLSCSPISGHRSVSWYQQTPGQGLQFLFEYFSETQRNKGNFPGRFSGRQFSNSRSEMNVSTLELGDSALYLCASSLEALGSGNTIYFGEGSWLTVV.

The gene calls are TRBV14 and TRBJ2-7; D uncertain. Germline V lookup: CDR1 SGHDN, CDR2 FVKESK. The CDR3 is 15 amino acids. The V and J ends lost 0 bases and 0 bases respectively, with 9 bases between them. CDR3 in amino acids: CASSQDISGSYEQYF. CDR3 in DNA: TGTGCCAGCAGCCAAGATATCTCGGGCTCCTACGAGCAGTACTTC. Full variable domain (remainder filled in from reference TRBV14 and TRBJ2-7): EAGVTQFPSHSVIEKGQTVTLRCDPISGHDNLYWYRRVMGKEIKFLLHFVKESKQDESGMPNNRFLAERTGGTYSTLKVQPAELEDSGVYFCASSQDISGSYEQYFGPGTRLTVT.

The rearrangement joins TRBV2 to TRBJ1-4; D ambiguous. Looked up from germline, CDR1 is SNHLY and CDR2 is FYNNEI. This CDR3 spans 15 amino acids. The V and J ends lost 4 bases and 0 bases respectively, with 9 bases between them. Here the CDR3 reads CASSGSYATNEKLFF. DNA for the CDR3: TGTGCCAGCAGTGGGTCCTACGCAACTAATGAAAAACTGTTTTTT.

The chain carries TRBV7-3 and TRBJ2-2, with TRBD1 identical over 8 bases. Germline trimming cut 4 bases from V and 1 base from J; bases unmatched to any gene: 11. Germline V gives CDR1 SGHTA, CDR2 FQGTGA. The CDR3 extends over 18 amino acids. In DNA, the CDR3 is TGTGCCAGCAGCTCCCGGAGGAGCGGACAGGGGAACACCGGGGAGCTGTTTTTT. This gives the protein CASSSRRSGQGNTGELFF.

This clone was detected only once. This sequence joins TRBV7-3 and TRBJ2-6, with D unresolved. The V gene lost 3 bases and the J gene lost 2 bases, with 5 bases spanning the gap. The CDR3 is made up of 14 amino acids. The germline V gene encodes CDR1 SGHTA and CDR2 FQGTGA. The CDR3 DNA reads TGTGCCAGCAGCTTTAATGCTGGGGCCAACGTCCTGACTTTC. The encoded protein is CASSFNAGANVLTF.

This clone was seen only a few times. The rearrangement joins TRBV6-1 to TRBJ1-1; D call uncertain. Germline assignment: CDR1 MNHNS and CDR2 SASEGT. V shed 7 bases and J shed 5 bases, with 17 bases lying between them. This CDR3 is 14 amino acids long. The CDR3 region has the DNA TGTGCCAGCACCAAGGCCCTCCGGGGAACTGAAGCTTTCTTT. Translation: CASTKALRGTEAFF.

CDR3 in amino acids: CASSSEVPDTQYF. The CDR3 region has the DNA TGTGCCAGCAGCTCCGAGGTTCCAGATACGCAGTATTTT. The rearrangement uses TRBV7-2 and TRBJ2-3; D is ambiguous. There are 13 residues in the CDR3. V dropped 4 bases and J dropped 4 bases, with 9 bases sitting between them. Germline CDR1 is SGHTA and CDR2 is FQGNSA.

This clone was counted a few times. The gene calls are TRBV7-3 and TRBJ1-1; D may be TRBD1 (5 bases). The germline V gene encodes CDR1 SGHTA and CDR2 FQGTGA. V shed 2 bases and J shed 3 bases, with 16 bases lying between them. The CDR3 has 16 residues. The CDR3 reads CASSLLRQMGYTEAFF. The DNA for the CDR3 is TGTGCCAGCAGCTTACTCCGACAGATGGGTTACACTGAAGCTTTCTTT.

The chain recombines TRBV7-8 with TRBJ1-4; 8 nucleotides match TRBD1. Per the germline V gene, CDR1 is SGHVS and CDR2 is FQNEAQ. The trim removed 5 bases at V and 5 bases at J, leaving 7 bases unmatched. The CDR3 is made up of 15 amino acids. The CDR3 region is CASSLGQGRNEKLFF. The CDR3 DNA follows: TGTGCCAGCAGCCTCGGACAGGGAAGAAATGAAAAACTGTTTTTT.